This is a list of T cell receptor beta chains from one sample in a study of T cell repertoires in cytomegalovirus infection. MiXCR, run by TCRdb on the reads, gives a single entry per CDR3 protein. There are roughly 700,000 distinct CDR3 sequences in the sample; about 33% occur only once, and about 18% lies in the top ten. No antigens are known for them. Sequenced here: cultured PBMCs, sampled from culture after CMV antigen stimulation. The receptors stem from a human donor in good health (CMV status not recorded). Some clones in this sample may be carry-over from other donors' samples. Each CDR3 is given with its conserved first and last residue. Fields, in order: V gene, J gene, clone size, D gene, CDR3 DNA, CDR3 protein. The D gene is left open where the match is weak. The size entry is marked missing in some rows and otherwise reads once, few, many or a size class.

V: TRBV7-2; J: TRBJ2-5; size: few; D: NA; DNA: TGTGCCAGCAGCACCCGGACTAACCAAGAGACCCAGTACTTC; CDR3: CASSTRTNQETQYF
V: TRBV7-2; J: TRBJ2-1; size: few; D: NA; DNA: TGTGCCAGCAGCTTAGTGACGCAGACCATTGATGAGCAGTTCTTC; CDR3: CASSLVTQTIDEQFF
V: TRBV11-2; J: TRBJ2-4; size: NA; D: NA; DNA: TGTGCCAGCAGCTTAGCCAGGGACAACATTCAGTACTTC; CDR3: CASSLARDNIQYF
V: TRBV2; J: TRBJ2-1; size: NA; D: NA; DNA: TGTGCCAGCAGTTTGTTCGGACTATCAAACTACAATGAGCAGTTCTTC; CDR3: CASSLFGLSNYNEQFF
V: TRBV7-2; J: TRBJ1-5; size: many; D: NA; DNA: TGTGCCAGCAGCCCCCGATTAGGTCAGCCCCAGCATTTT; CDR3: CASSPRLGQPQHF
V: TRBV15; J: TRBJ1-4; size: NA; D: TRBD1; DNA: TGTGCCACCAGCAGTGACTCCGGGACAGGGAATGAAAAACTGTTTTTT; CDR3: CATSSDSGTGNEKLFF
V: TRBV7-2; J: TRBJ2-5; size: many; D: NA; DNA: TGTGCCAGCAGCTTAGTTCGGGAGACCCAGTACTTC; CDR3: CASSLVRETQYF
V: TRBV19; J: TRBJ2-3; size: many; D: TRBD1; DNA: TGTGCCAGTAGTATAGCCCACTTCGGACAGGTCGGAGATACGCAGTATTTT; CDR3: CASSIAHFGQVGDTQYF
V: TRBV7-2; J: TRBJ1-1; size: many; D: NA; DNA: TGTGCCAGCAGCACGGACTTGAACACTGAAGCTTTCTTT; CDR3: CASSTDLNTEAFF
V: TRBV12-3/TRBV12-4; J: TRBJ1-5; size: NA; D: NA; DNA: TGTGCCAGCAGTTTTATTCCCCAGCCCCAGCATTTT; CDR3: CASSFIPQPQHF
V: TRBV6-5; J: TRBJ1-2; size: NA; D: NA; DNA: TGTGCCAGCGGACGGGACACAAACTATGGCTACACCTTC; CDR3: CASGRDTNYGYTF
V: TRBV2; J: TRBJ1-5; size: NA; D: NA; DNA: TGTGCCAGCAGTGAAGGGGGCGTAAATCAGCCCCAGCATTTT; CDR3: CASSEGGVNQPQHF
V: TRBV12-3/TRBV12-4; J: TRBJ2-7; size: NA; D: NA; DNA: TGTGCCAGCAGTTTGGGCACCGCGCAGTACTTC; CDR3: CASSLGTAQYF
V: TRBV7-2; J: TRBJ2-2; size: many; D: NA; DNA: TGTGCCAGCAGCTTAGTCTTAGTGAACACCGGGGAGCTGTTTTTT; CDR3: CASSLVLVNTGELFF
V: TRBV18; J: TRBJ2-2; size: NA; D: TRBD1; DNA: TGTGCCAGCTCACCAGGGACAGGGAAAATCGGGGAGCTGTTTTTT; CDR3: CASSPGTGKIGELFF
V: TRBV2; J: TRBJ2-7; size: NA; D: NA; DNA: TGTGCCAGCAGCCAAGTCCTGGGCCCCCCGAACGAGCAGTACTTC; CDR3: CASSQVLGPPNEQYF
V: TRBV7-9; J: TRBJ2-3; size: few; D: NA; DNA: TGTGCCAGCACACCACGGTTGGATACGCAGTATTTT; CDR3: CASTPRLDTQYF
V: TRBV6-1; J: TRBJ1-5; size: few; D: NA; DNA: TGTGCCAGCAACCCACAGGGTAGCAATCAGCCCCAGCATTTT; CDR3: CASNPQGSNQPQHF
V: TRBV2; J: TRBJ1-5; size: NA; D: NA; DNA: TGTGCCAGCAGTGGGACCTTTTCGGTTCAGCCCCAGCATTTT; CDR3: CASSGTFSVQPQHF
V: TRBV9; J: TRBJ1-2; size: NA; D: NA; DNA: TGTGCCAGCGAGGACAGAAACTATGGCTACACCTTC; CDR3: CASEDRNYGYTF
V: TRBV7-2; J: TRBJ1-2; size: few; D: NA; DNA: TGTGCCAGCAGCTTCGGGGGGCGCTCTGGTGGCTACACCTTC; CDR3: CASSFGGRSGGYTF
V: TRBV4-2; J: TRBJ2-7; size: NA; D: TRBD2; DNA: TGTGCCAGCAGCCACGGGACTAACGAGCAGTACTTC; CDR3: CASSHGTNEQYF
V: TRBV20-1; J: TRBJ1-1; size: NA; D: TRBD1; DNA: TGCAGTGCTATACAGACAGGGCGGATGAACACTGAAGCTTTCTTT; CDR3: CSAIQTGRMNTEAFF
V: TRBV4-1; J: TRBJ1-1; size: NA; D: NA; DNA: TGCGCCAGCAGCCAACAGGGGCTCAGTGAAGCTTTCTTT; CDR3: CASSQQGLSEAFF
V: TRBV4-1; J: TRBJ2-3; size: NA; D: NA; DNA: TGCGCCAGCAGCCAAGAGGGAGTAGGGAATTTGGTTGCAGATACGCAGTATTTT; CDR3: CASSQEGVGNLVADTQYF
V: TRBV5-1; J: TRBJ1-2; size: NA; D: NA; DNA: TGCGCCAGCAGCACTGATACAGGCGGCTACACCTTC; CDR3: CASSTDTGGYTF
V: TRBV6-2/TRBV6-3; J: TRBJ2-7; size: few; D: NA; DNA: TGTGCCAGCAGTTTTTACTCAGGGCTCGGGGAGCAGTACTTC; CDR3: CASSFYSGLGEQYF
V: TRBV2; J: TRBJ1-5; size: few; D: NA; DNA: TGTGCCAGCAGTGAGGTTGCGGGACAGCCCCAGCATTTT; CDR3: CASSEVAGQPQHF
V: TRBV7-2; J: TRBJ2-1; size: few; D: TRBD1; DNA: TGTGCCAGCAGCTTAGTGGGACAGGGCTACAATGAGCAGTTCTTC; CDR3: CASSLVGQGYNEQFF
V: TRBV7-6; J: TRBJ2-1; size: NA; D: NA; DNA: TGTGCCAGCAGCTTAGCCGTGAGGGATGAGCAGTTCTTC; CDR3: CASSLAVRDEQFF
V: TRBV2; J: TRBJ2-4; size: NA; D: NA; DNA: TGTGCCAGCCGGGATGGAGGGGGCAAAAACATTCAGTACTTC; CDR3: CASRDGGGKNIQYF
V: TRBV20-1; J: TRBJ2-3; size: few; D: TRBD2; DNA: TGCAGTGCTCCCGAGCGGGGGGGCACAGATACGCAGTATTTT; CDR3: CSAPERGGTDTQYF
V: TRBV2; J: TRBJ2-1; size: NA; D: NA; DNA: TGTGCCAGCAAAGGGACAACCTACAATGAGCAGTTCTTC; CDR3: CASKGTTYNEQFF
V: TRBV6-2/TRBV6-3; J: TRBJ2-7; size: NA; D: NA; DNA: TGTGCCAGCAGGCACGAGGGGGGAAAGGTGAACTACGAGCAGTACTTC; CDR3: CASRHEGGKVNYEQYF
V: TRBV7-2; J: TRBJ1-4; size: many; D: NA; DNA: TGTGCCAGCAGCCAAACAGGGAATGAAAAACTGTTTTTT; CDR3: CASSQTGNEKLFF
V: TRBV6-5; J: TRBJ2-7; size: NA; D: NA; DNA: TGTGCCAGCAGTTACGGCAGCTTTAGCTCCTACGAGCAGTACTTC; CDR3: CASSYGSFSSYEQYF
V: TRBV7-6; J: TRBJ2-3; size: NA; D: NA; DNA: TGTGCCAGCAGCTTACCCCTGCTAGGGATGTATTTT; CDR3: CASSLPLLGMYF
V: TRBV7-2; J: TRBJ2-1; size: few; D: TRBD2; DNA: TGTGCCAGCAGCCCGCGGGCGGGAGCAGTAGATGAGCAGTTCTTC; CDR3: CASSPRAGAVDEQFF
V: TRBV11-2; J: TRBJ2-5; size: few; D: NA; DNA: TGTGCCAGCAGCTTTGGGACCCCTTCGGCAGAGACCCAGTACTTC; CDR3: CASSFGTPSAETQYF
V: TRBV2; J: TRBJ1-6; size: NA; D: NA; DNA: TGTGCCAGCAAAGGGTTGTGGGGCTCACCCCTCCACTTT; CDR3: CASKGLWGSPLHF
V: TRBV5-6; J: TRBJ1-1; size: NA; D: TRBD1; DNA: TGTGCCAGCAGCTTCGGGACAGGGAGTGGGAGCACTGAAGCTTTCTTT; CDR3: CASSFGTGSGSTEAFF
V: TRBV10-3; J: TRBJ2-5; size: once; D: NA; DNA: TGTGCCATCAGTGTCGGCAGGGAAGAGACCCAGTACTTC; CDR3: CAISVGREETQYF
V: TRBV20-1; J: TRBJ1-2; size: once; D: NA; DNA: TGCAGTGATAGGAGGGGTTCAACTAACTATGGCTACACCTTC; CDR3: CSDRRGSTNYGYTF